A selection of T cell receptor beta chains follows, all from one sample in a study of identical twins. TCRdb re-analysed the 5' RACE reads in MiXCR, keeping a single row per CDR3 protein. This sample yields a few hundred thousand distinct CDR3 sequences, of which just under 9.5% are seen a single time; 6% to 8.5% belongs to the top ten. The same data also went into a second study, on yellow fever vaccine responses in identical twins.

Material for sequencing was CD8+ T cells sorted from blood. The receptor source for this set is a woman aged 18-35 years in good health. Both conserved end residues are part of each CDR3. A D gene is named only where the DNA matches it firmly. Only part of the rows carry a size: once, few, many, or a class if the clone is expanded.

d_call,clone_size,j_call,v_call,cdr3_aa,cdr3_nt
-,few,TRBJ2-7,TRBV29-1,CSVRSWGEYEQYF,TGCAGCGTTCGGAGCTGGGGTGAATACGAGCAGTACTTC
-,few,TRBJ2-3,TRBV29-1,CSVEGVFITDTQYF,TGCAGCGTGGAGGGGGTTTTTATCACAGATACGCAGTATTTT
-,few,TRBJ2-1,TRBV2,CASLVETEESYNEQFF,TGTGCCAGCTTAGTAGAGACTGAGGAATCCTACAATGAGCAGTTCTTC
TRBD2,-,TRBJ2-1,TRBV4-1,CASSPSGSGGSYNEQFF,TGCGCCAGCAGCCCCAGTGGGAGCGGGGGGTCCTACAATGAGCAGTTCTTC
-,many,TRBJ2-2,TRBV2,CASSVGELFF,TGTGCCAGCAGTGTCGGGGAGCTGTTTTTT
-,-,TRBJ1-2,TRBV20-1,CSAIDGSVGGYTF,TGCAGTGCTATCGACGGCTCTGTGGGTGGCTACACCTTC
-,few,TRBJ1-1,TRBV4-3,CASSPTPGSLNTEAFF,TGCGCCAGCAGCCCCACCCCGGGCAGCCTGAACACTGAAGCTTTCTTT
TRBD2,few,TRBJ2-1,TRBV7-3,CASSLAGGTEQFF,TGTGCCAGCAGCTTAGCGGGGGGCACTGAGCAGTTCTTC
-,-,TRBJ2-2,TRBV7-8,CASSPMVGDRQNTGELFF,TGTGCCAGCAGCCCGATGGTGGGTGACAGACAAAACACCGGGGAGCTGTTTTTT
TRBD1,-,TRBJ2-7,TRBV29-1,CSGTGGISGSYEQYF,TGCAGCGGGACAGGGGGCATTAGCGGCTCCTACGAGCAGTACTTC
TRBD2,-,TRBJ2-1,TRBV7-2,CASSKWTSGRYNEQFF,TGTGCCAGCAGCAAATGGACTAGCGGGAGATACAATGAGCAGTTCTTC
-,few,TRBJ2-3,TRBV4-3,CASSHLTGATDTQYF,TGCGCCAGCAGCCATCTTACTGGGGCCACCGATACGCAGTATTTT
TRBD2,-,TRBJ2-7,TRBV11-2,CASSSEPGLAGVLYEQYF,TGTGCCAGCAGCTCCGAACCCGGACTAGCGGGAGTACTCTACGAGCAGTACTTC